Below, 27 T cell receptor beta chains from the same sample are listed, as sequenced in a study of blood T cell repertoires in COVID-19. The data were produced by immunoSEQ multiplex PCR, yet TCRdb's version contains in-frame clones alone and is incomplete. Of about 200,000 clones listed, roughly 84% are singletons. The sequenced material came from peripheral blood. The source of these receptors is a woman aged 40 to 55 who had recovered from COVID-19.

This rearrangement joins TRBV4-3 to TRBJ2-7; 13 bases line up with TRBD2. The trim removed 0 bases at V and 6 bases at J, leaving 5 bases unmatched. From germline, CDR1 is LGHNA and CDR2 YSLEER. The CDR3 is 16 amino acids. The CDR3 sequence: CASSQDGTSGKREQYF. The CDR3 nucleotides are TGCGCCAGCAGCCAAGACGGGACTAGCGGGAAACGCGAGCAGTACTTC.

This chain joins TRBV28 and TRBJ1-1; perhaps TRBD1 as D (5 bases). The germline CDR1 and CDR2 sequences are MDHEN and SYDVKM. There are 13 residues in the CDR3. V dropped 6 bases and J dropped 8 bases, with 16 bases sitting between them. CDR3 sequence (DNA): TGTGCCAGCAGCCCCCTGTGGGGGGGGGAAGCTTTCTTT. Amino acid sequence: CASSPLWGGEAFF.

The chain carries TRBV7-9 and TRBJ2-7, with 7 nucleotides matching TRBD2. The junction had 16 bases not matched to a gene; V was cut back by 1 base and J by 4 bases. Per the germline V gene, CDR1 is SEHNR and CDR2 is FQNEAQ (reference sequence). The CDR3 has 18 amino acids. CDR3 sequence (DNA): TGTGCCAGCAGCTTAGTGGGACGCGGGAGTGGGGAGATGTACGAGCAGTACTTC. Translating it yields CASSLVGRGSGEMYEQYF.

The chain has TRBV5-4 and TRBJ1-6; D perhaps matches TRBD1 (5 bases). Between the trimmed V and J ends, which lost 0 bases and 9 bases, there was a span of 13 bases. Germline CDR1 reads SGHNT; CDR2 reads YYREEE (reference sequence). CDR3 length: 15 amino acids. The CDR3 DNA follows: TGTGCCAGCAGCTTGGAACAGGCCCTAGGTTCACCCCTCCACTTT. Protein: CASSLEQALGSPLHF. The variable domain in full, completed from reference TRBV5-4 and TRBJ1-6, reads ETGVTQSPTHLIKTRGQQVTLRCSSQSGHNTVSWYQQALGQGPQFIFQYYREEENGRGNFPPRFSGLQFPNYSSELNVNALELDDSALYLCASSLEQALGSPLHFGNGTRLTVT.

The chain recombines TRBV28 with TRBJ1-2; a weak D match, TRBD1 (6 bases). The germline V and J ends were trimmed by 6 bases and 9 bases, with 14 bases remaining between them. CDR1 and CDR2 from the germline V gene are MDHEN and SYDVKM. The CDR3 totals 12 residues. The CDR3 sequence: CASSLDRTSYTF. CDR3 DNA: TGTGCCAGCAGCCTTGACAGGACCAGCTACACCTTC.

The chain uses TRBV6-6 and TRBJ2-7; TRBD2 might be the D (7 bases). The germline gives CDR1 MNHNY, CDR2 SVGAGI (reference sequence). The CDR3 length is 15 residues. Between the trimmed V and J ends, which lost 5 bases and 6 bases, there was a span of 20 bases. CDR3 residues: CASSLPRGGSGEQYF. The CDR3 coding sequence is TGTGCCAGCAGTCTACCGAGGGGGGGGTCGGGCGAGCAGTACTTC.

The table lists this clone with a count of one. V usage is TRBV18 and J usage is TRBJ1-1; TRBD1 matches 9 bases. Trimming cost V 3 bases and J 4 bases; bases outside gene matches: 3. The CDR3 runs 14 residues. CDR1 is KGHSH and CDR2 is LQKENI in the germline V gene. This CDR3 is CASSPGQGSTEAFF. CDR3 in DNA: TGTGCCAGCTCACCGGGACAGGGAAGCACTGAAGCTTTCTTT.

The chain is built from TRBV6-6 and TRBJ1-6; 8 bases agree with TRBD1. This CDR3 has 15 amino acids. The germline gives CDR1 MNHNY, CDR2 SVGAGI (reference sequence). The junction had 4 bases not matched to a gene; V was cut back by 2 bases and J by 7 bases. The CDR3 protein is CASSYRTGRNSPLHF. CDR3 DNA: TGTGCCAGCAGTTACCGGACAGGGCGGAATTCACCCCTCCACTTT.

This clone occurred once. This chain connects TRBV7-2 to TRBJ1-2, with D unclear. The CDR3 is made up of 12 amino acids. V was shortened by 2 bases and J by 7 bases, with 8 bases between the two germline ends. CDR1 is SGHTA and CDR2 is FQGNSA in the germline V gene. The CDR3 bases are TGTGCCAGCAGCTTAAATCTCGGTGGCTACACCTTC. It specifies CASSLNLGGYTF.

The rearrangement uses TRBV29-1 and TRBJ2-4, with 10 bases aligning to TRBD1. The length of the CDR3 is 15 residues. With 4 bases clipped from V and 1 base from J, the junction kept 4 bases outside the gene matches. The V gene's germline CDR1 is SQVTM and CDR2 ANQGSEA. CDR3 bases: TGCAGCGTTGGTCCGACAGGGGGCGCCAAAAACATTCAGTACTTC. Its translation: CSVGPTGGAKNIQYF.

The chain uses TRBV24-1 and TRBJ2-5, with D tentatively TRBD2 (5 bases). V lost 8 bases to trimming and J lost 4 bases, with 16 bases between them. The CDR3 has 14 amino acids. Germline lookup yields CDR1 KGHDR and CDR2 SFDVKD. CDR3 amino acids: CATTSVRAGETQYF. CDR3 nucleotide sequence: TGTGCCACCACCAGTGTGAGGGCCGGAGAGACCCAGTACTTC.

V and J are TRBV7-9 and TRBJ2-5, with 9 bases that match TRBD1. Germline V gives CDR1 SEHNR, CDR2 FQNEAQ (reference sequence). Unmatched junction bases numbered 6, after V lost 10 bases and J lost 3 bases. The CDR3 totals 13 residues. CDR3 in amino acids: CATMGTGKETQYF. CDR3 nucleotide sequence: TGTGCCACCATGGGGACAGGGAAAGAGACCCAGTACTTC.

This clone was detected only once. V is TRBV27 and J is TRBJ1-2, with 7 nucleotides matching TRBD1. The V and J ends lost 5 bases and 5 bases, in that order; junction bases with no gene match: 8. Germline V gene data show CDR1 as MNHEY and CDR2 as SMNVEV (reference sequence). This CDR3 contains 14 residues. The CDR3 loop is CASSLSTGRYGYTF. Written as DNA, the CDR3 is TGTGCCAGCAGTCTTTCGACAGGGCGGTATGGCTACACCTTC.

This clone was detected a few times. The rearrangement uses TRBV7-2 and TRBJ1-1; D uncertain. V was cut by 1 base and J by 4 bases, with 10 bases left in between. The length of the CDR3 is 14 residues. Germline V lookup: CDR1 SGHTA, CDR2 FQGNSA. CDR3 nucleotides: TGTGCCAGCAGCTTAGGTAGCCGCGCCACTGAAGCTTTCTTT. This gives the protein CASSLGSRATEAFF.

This sequence joins TRBV11-3 and TRBJ2-1; D remains ambiguous. CDR1 is SGHNT and CDR2 is YENEEA in the germline V gene. This CDR3 region has 17 residues. Deletions cut 0 bases from V and 3 bases from J, with 15 bases between. CDR3 bases: TGTGCCAGCAGCTTAGATTCAAAAGCGTATATCTACAATGAGCAGTTCTTC. It encodes CASSLDSKAYIYNEQFF.

The chain links TRBV15 to TRBJ2-4, with D perhaps TRBD2 (5 bases). Germline loops: CDR1 LNHNV, CDR2 YYDKDF (reference sequence). Trimming pared 1 base from V and 1 base from J, leaving 14 bases between. The CDR3 contains 17 residues. CDR3 DNA sequence: TGTGCCACCAGCAGAGTTGCCGGGGTGGGGGCCAAAAACATTCAGTACTTC. Translating gives CATSRVAGVGAKNIQYF.

The rearrangement joins TRBV18 to TRBJ1-1, with D uncertain. This CDR3 has 13 amino acids. Germline V lookup: CDR1 KGHSH, CDR2 LQKENI. V was pared by 0 bases and J by 4 bases, with 6 bases between. The chain's CDR3 is CASSPPAGTEAFF. In nucleotides, the CDR3 is TGTGCCAGCTCACCACCGGCAGGCACTGAAGCTTTCTTT.

The chain has TRBV5-1 and TRBJ2-5; 9 bases align to TRBD1. The CDR3 sequence is 15 residues long. The V gene end was trimmed by 4 bases and the J gene end by 3 bases; junction bases not matched to a gene: 7. Germline-derived CDR1 and CDR2 are SGHRS and YFSETQ. The CDR3 reads CASSPPGQGEETQYF. The CDR3 DNA reads as TGCGCCAGCAGCCCCCCGGGACAGGGAGAAGAGACCCAGTACTTC.

The chain has TRBV11-3 and TRBJ1-5; 10 nucleotides agree with TRBD1. Germline-derived CDR1 and CDR2 are SGHNT and YENEEA. With 6 bases clipped from V and 0 bases from J, the junction kept 14 bases outside the gene matches. This CDR3 has 19 amino acids. As DNA, the CDR3 is TGTGCCAGCAGTTGTATCTCGCTGGGACAGGGGTCTAGCAATCAGCCCCAGCATTTT. Translated: CASSCISLGQGSSNQPQHF. Filled out from reference TRBV11-3 and TRBJ1-5, the complete variable domain reads EAGVVQSPRYKIIEKKQPVAFWCNPISGHNTLYWYLQNLGQGPELLIRYENEEAVDDSQLPKDRFSAERLKGVDSTLKIQPAELGDSAVYLCASSCISLGQGSSNQPQHFGDGTRLSIL.

The sample holds one count of this clone. V gene TRBV5-4 combines with J gene TRBJ2-4; 7 positions agree with TRBD1. This CDR3 region has 16 residues. J lost 0 bases, V lost 4 bases, and 7 bases had no gene match. Looked up from germline, CDR1 is SGHNT and CDR2 is YYREEE (reference sequence). The CDR3 DNA reads as TGTGCCAGCAGCATGAGGACAGGCGTAGCCAAAAACATTCAGTACTTC. This encodes CASSMRTGVAKNIQYF. Full variable domain (outside the CDR3, taken from reference TRBV5-4 and TRBJ2-4): ETGVTQSPTHLIKTRGQQVTLRCSSQSGHNTVSWYQQALGQGPQFIFQYYREEENGRGNFPPRFSGLQFPNYSSELNVNALELDDSALYLCASSMRTGVAKNIQYFGAGTRLSVL.

This chain uses TRBV4-3 with TRBJ1-2, with unresolved D. Germline CDR1 reads LGHNA; CDR2 reads YSLEER. The V gene lost 4 bases and the J gene lost 0 bases, with 12 bases spanning the gap. The CDR3 is 15 residues long. This CDR3 is CASSPSFAANYGYTF. As DNA, the CDR3 is TGCGCCAGCAGCCCCTCCTTTGCAGCTAACTATGGCTACACCTTC.

This chain links TRBV7-9 with TRBJ1-4; D is possibly TRBD1 (5 bases). The germline CDR1 and CDR2 sequences are SEHNR and FQNEAQ (reference sequence). Between the trimmed V and J ends, which lost 7 bases and 7 bases, there was a span of 16 bases. This CDR3 contains 14 residues. CDR3 DNA: TGTGCCAGCACTATCCAGGGTACAATTGAAAAACTGTTTTTT. Translation gives CASTIQGTIEKLFF.

The chain uses TRBV29-1 and TRBJ2-1, with no clear D. V was shortened by 5 bases and J by 1 base, with 3 bases between the two germline ends. Germline V gene sequence: CDR1 SQVTM, CDR2 ANQGSEA. CDR3 length equals 11 residues. The CDR3 protein is CSVRSYNEQFF. The CDR3, as DNA: TGCAGCGTTCGGTCCTACAATGAGCAGTTCTTC.

The chain couples TRBV7-8 to TRBJ1-1; D is undetermined. CDR1 and CDR2 (germline): SGHVS, FQNEAQ. The CDR3 runs to 16 residues. V was cut by 1 base and J by 0 bases, with 12 bases left in between. The CDR3 DNA reads TGTGCCAGCAGCTTAGGCGCGGGTAACATGAACACTGAAGCTTTCTTT. Translation: CASSLGAGNMNTEAFF.

The chain combines TRBV19 with TRBJ1-5; no clear D gene. Per germline, CDR1 LNHDA and CDR2 SQIVND (reference sequence). The CDR3 totals 12 residues. V was shortened by 6 bases and J by 7 bases, with 10 bases between the two germline ends. For the CDR3, the DNA is TGTGCCAGTAGCCGAAGGGAGCAGCCCCAGCATTTT. Amino acids: CASSRREQPQHF.

The DNA of the CDR3 is TGCGCCAGCAGCCCGGGCTCCGGGATTAATGAAGCTTTCTTT. It yields the protein CASSPGSGINEAFF. The chain links TRBV5-1 to TRBJ1-1; D is undetermined. Trimming left V 4 bases short and J 7 bases short, with 17 bases between. In germline, CDR1 is SGHRS, CDR2 YFSETQ. This CDR3 contains 14 residues.

This clone was recorded once. The V and J genes are TRBV6-1 and TRBJ1-2; the D gene is possibly TRBD1 (5 bases). From germline, CDR1 is MNHNS and CDR2 SASEGT. The germline V and J ends were trimmed by 2 bases and 5 bases, with 12 bases remaining between them. The CDR3 loop spans 14 amino acids. The CDR3 coding sequence is TGTGCCAGCAGTGAAAACGGACAAACGTATGGCTACACCTTC. Protein product: CASSENGQTYGYTF.